A single sample is the source of the 13 T cell receptor beta chains below, sequenced in a study of early T cells in non-severe SARS-CoV-2 infection. TCRdb ran MiXCR on the 5' RACE reads and lists one entry per CDR3 protein. The table has approximately 60,000 distinct CDR3 sequences, around 12% seen once. The sample comprised whole blood. These receptors were collected from an adult who was a healthcare worker with PCR-confirmed SARS-CoV-2 infection or an uninfected control (not recorded which).

This chain uses TRBV3-1 with TRBJ2-7; D gene unclear. V lost 3 bases and J 7 bases, leaving 13 bases between the germline ends. Germline assignment: CDR1 LGHDT and CDR2 YNNKEL (reference sequence). The CDR3 covers 13 residues. CDR3 sequence: CASSQSPGREQYF. In DNA form, the CDR3 reads TGTGCCAGCAGCCAGAGTCCAGGTCGAGAGCAGTACTTC.

This clonotype was recorded at least ten times. The gene calls are TRBV3-1 and TRBJ1-5, with D perhaps matching TRBD1 (6 bases). V was cut by 0 bases and J by 6 bases, with 12 bases left in between. The CDR3 loop spans 15 amino acids. Germline V gene sequence: CDR1 LGHDT, CDR2 YNNKEL (reference sequence). The CDR3 DNA sequence: TGTGCCAGCAGCCAAGACCAGGGGACGGGTCAGCCCCAGCATTTT. It is translated as CASSQDQGTGQPQHF.

This clonotype was counted ten times or more. The V gene is TRBV11-2, the J gene TRBJ2-5; D is perhaps TRBD1 or TRBD2 (5 bases each). From germline, CDR1 is SGHAT and CDR2 FQNNGV. The length of the CDR3 is 14 residues. Trimming pared 3 bases from V and 3 bases from J, leaving 11 bases between. CDR3 amino acids: CASSLPGPEETQYF. DNA for the CDR3: TGTGCCAGCAGCTTGCCGGGACCCGAAGAGACCCAGTACTTC.

This clonotype has at least ten counts. The CDR3 reads CASSLTNTQETQYF. CDR3 bases: TGCGCCAGCAGCCTCACAAACACCCAAGAGACCCAGTACTTC. J is TRBJ2-5 and V is TRBV5-1; unclear D gene. Per the germline V gene, CDR1 is SGHRS and CDR2 is YFSETQ. The CDR3 is 14 residues long. V lost 4 bases and J lost 1, with 11 bases in between.

The sample holds a few counts of this clonotype. This chain links TRBV5-5 with TRBJ2-7; 8 bases are a match to TRBD1. The V and J ends lost 0 bases and 2 bases, in that order; junction bases with no gene match: 13. CDR3 size: 18 residues. Germline CDR1 is SGHKS and CDR2 is YYEKEE (reference sequence). Written as DNA, the CDR3 is TGTGCCAGCAGCTTGGCCGGACAGGGCGTCTCTACTACCTACGAGCAGTACTTC. This gives the protein CASSLAGQGVSTTYEQYF.

The chain couples TRBV20-1 to TRBJ1-1, with no clear D. Germline V gives CDR1 DFQATT, CDR2 SNEGSKA (reference sequence). The length of the CDR3 is 11 residues. Trimming shortened V by 6 bases and J by 11 bases, and 16 bases separated the two germline ends. CDR3 in amino acids: CSALVAFRAFF. The CDR3 DNA reads as TGCAGTGCCTTGGTGGCCTTTCGGGCTTTCTTT.

This clonotype was observed many times. This chain uses TRBV30 with TRBJ1-4; D is undetermined. This CDR3 has 15 residues. The V gene's germline CDR1 is GTSNPN and CDR2 SVGIG (reference sequence). V lost 3 bases and J 0 bases, leaving 11 bases between the germline ends. CDR3 DNA sequence: TGTGCCTGGAGAGCTCACCTGACAACTAATGAAAAACTGTTTTTT. Protein product: CAWRAHLTTNEKLFF.

The table lists this clonotype with a few counts. The gene calls are TRBV20-1 and TRBJ1-5; maybe TRBD1 (5 bases). Germline V CDR1 and CDR2: DFQATT, SNEGSKA (reference sequence). This CDR3 spans 15 amino acids. Trimming removed 6 bases at V and 5 bases at J, with 20 bases between. The CDR3 here is CSAGGGISTHQPQHF. The CDR3 coding sequence is TGCAGTGCCGGGGGAGGGATTTCTACCCATCAGCCCCAGCATTTT.

This sequence joins TRBV29-1 and TRBJ2-7; weak D call: TRBD1 (6 bases). Trimming pared 7 bases from V and 5 bases from J, leaving 12 bases between. Germline V gene data show CDR1 as SQVTM and CDR2 as ANQGSEA. This CDR3 has 11 amino acids. In DNA, the CDR3 is TGCAGCGCAGACAGGAAAAACGAGCAGTACTTC. As protein: CSADRKNEQYF.

The chain employs TRBV7-9 and TRBJ2-5; the D gene could be TRBD1 or TRBD2 (5 bases each). V was clipped by 0 bases and J by 5 bases, with 10 bases between them. The CDR3 sequence is 14 residues long. Germline V CDR1 and CDR2: SEHNR, FQNEAQ (reference sequence). The CDR3 nucleotides are TGTGCCAGCAGCTTAGCGGTGGGGGTGGAGACCCAGTACTTC. Protein sequence: CASSLAVGVETQYF.

This clonotype was observed a few times. The chain is built from TRBV29-1 and TRBJ2-7; D is perhaps TRBD2 (7 bases). The V end was cut by 1 base, the J end by 2 bases, with 9 bases between. Germline assignment: CDR1 SQVTM and CDR2 ANQGSEA. The CDR3 sequence is 13 residues long. The CDR3 DNA is TGCAGCGTTGAAGCGGGGGGCCCCTACGAGCAGTACTTC. This codes for CSVEAGGPYEQYF.

This clonotype was seen ten or more times. The chain carries TRBV7-9 and TRBJ2-1; 8 bases are shared with TRBD1. The junction had 12 bases not matched to a gene; V was cut back by 5 bases and J by 15 bases. Germline lookup yields CDR1 SEHNR and CDR2 FQNEAQ (reference sequence). This CDR3 region has 13 residues. CDR3 sequence reads: CASSPPGGTDSFF. CDR3 DNA: TGTGCCAGCAGCCCTCCAGGGGGCACAGACTCGTTCTTC.

The table lists this clonotype with many counts. The chain joins TRBV6-2 or TRBV6-3 to TRBJ2-1; 10 bases align to TRBD2. V shed 6 bases and J 6 bases; nucleotides not matched to a gene: 11. Germline lookup yields CDR1 MNHEY and CDR2 SVGEGT. This CDR3 has 16 amino acids. The CDR3 coding sequence is TGTGCCAGCAGACCCTCACTAGCGGGACCTCGCAATGAGCAGTTCTTC. Residues: CASRPSLAGPRNEQFF.